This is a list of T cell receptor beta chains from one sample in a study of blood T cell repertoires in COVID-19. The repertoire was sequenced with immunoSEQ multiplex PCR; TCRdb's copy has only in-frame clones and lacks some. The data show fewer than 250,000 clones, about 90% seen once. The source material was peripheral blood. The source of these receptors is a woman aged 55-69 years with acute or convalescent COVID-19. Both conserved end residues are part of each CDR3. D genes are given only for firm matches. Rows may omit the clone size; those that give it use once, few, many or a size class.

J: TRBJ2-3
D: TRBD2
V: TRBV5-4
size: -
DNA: TGTGCCAGCAGCTTGGATGGCGGGAGAGATACGCAGTATTTT
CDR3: CASSLDGGRDTQYF

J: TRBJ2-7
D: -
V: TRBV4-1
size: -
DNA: TGCGCCAGCAGCCAAAGTTACCGGGATCCCTACGAGCAGTACTTC
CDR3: CASSQSYRDPYEQYF

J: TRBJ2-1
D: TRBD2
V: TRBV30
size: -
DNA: TGTGCCTGGACTAGCGGGAAATACAATGAGCAGTTCTTC
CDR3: CAWTSGKYNEQFF

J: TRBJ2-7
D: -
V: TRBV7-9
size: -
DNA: TGTGCCAGCAGCCGACAGGGTAGCGGACACGAGCAGTACTTC
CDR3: CASSRQGSGHEQYF

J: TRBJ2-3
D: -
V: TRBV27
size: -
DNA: TGTGCCAGCACTCCATGGGGCTTCACAGATACGCAGTATTTT
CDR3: CASTPWGFTDTQYF

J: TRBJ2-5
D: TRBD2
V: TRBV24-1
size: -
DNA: TGTGCCACCAGTGTCGGCGGGGGTAGTAAGGAGACCCAGTACTTC
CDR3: CATSVGGGSKETQYF

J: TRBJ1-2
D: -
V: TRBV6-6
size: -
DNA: TGTGCCAGCAGTTACTTGGGGCAGGGCTATGGCTACACCTTC
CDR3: CASSYLGQGYGYTF

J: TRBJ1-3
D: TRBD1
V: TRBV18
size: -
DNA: TGTGCCAGCTCACAGCGAGGGACAGGGCTCTCTGGAAACACCATATATTTT
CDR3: CASSQRGTGLSGNTIYF

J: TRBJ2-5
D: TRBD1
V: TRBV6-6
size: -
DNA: TGTGCCAGCAGTATTAAGACCGGGACAGGTGGTACCCAGTACTTC
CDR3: CASSIKTGTGGTQYF

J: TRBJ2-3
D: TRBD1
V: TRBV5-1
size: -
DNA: TGCGCCAGCAGCCCAGGGGACAGGGGGCGAGGGTCAGATACGCAGTATTTT
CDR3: CASSPGDRGRGSDTQYF

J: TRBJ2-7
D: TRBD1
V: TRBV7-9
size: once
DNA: TGTGCCAGCAGCTTAGTCCCAGACAGGGGCGGGTACGAGCAGTACTTC
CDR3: CASSLVPDRGGYEQYF

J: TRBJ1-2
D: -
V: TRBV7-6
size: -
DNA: TGTGCCAGCAGCGGAAGTGGTGGGGGCTCTAGCTATGGCTACACCTTC
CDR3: CASSGSGGGSSYGYTF

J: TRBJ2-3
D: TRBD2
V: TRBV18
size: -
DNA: TGTGCCAGCTCACTGCTAGCGGGGGGGCAAGATACGCAGTATTTT
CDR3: CASSLLAGGQDTQYF

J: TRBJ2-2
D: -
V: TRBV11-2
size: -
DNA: TGTGCCAGCAGCTTGCGAGCCGTTAACACCGGGGAGCTGTTTTTT
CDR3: CASSLRAVNTGELFF

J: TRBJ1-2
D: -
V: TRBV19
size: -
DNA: TGTGCCAGTACCCGGGGGGCGCTCCTCTATGGCTACACCTTC
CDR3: CASTRGALLYGYTF

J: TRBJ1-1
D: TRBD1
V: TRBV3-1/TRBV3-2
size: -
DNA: TGTGCCAGCAGCCAAGACCTCGGACAGGGGACGGCTTTCTTT
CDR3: CASSQDLGQGTAFF

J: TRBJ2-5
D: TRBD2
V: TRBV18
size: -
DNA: TGTGCCAGCTCACATGGACTAGCGGGAGGGCAAGAGACCCAGTACTTC
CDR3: CASSHGLAGGQETQYF

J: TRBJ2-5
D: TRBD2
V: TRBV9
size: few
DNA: TGTGCCAGCAGTCCCGGGACTAGCGGTGAGACCCAGTACTTC
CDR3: CASSPGTSGETQYF

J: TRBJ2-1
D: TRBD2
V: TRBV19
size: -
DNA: TGTGCCAGTAGTATCCGGGGACTAGCGGGCGACAATGAGCAGTTCTTC
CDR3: CASSIRGLAGDNEQFF

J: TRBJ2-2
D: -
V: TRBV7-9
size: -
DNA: TGTGCCAGCAGCTTCCCGGTGATCACCGGGGAGCTGTTTTTT
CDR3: CASSFPVITGELFF

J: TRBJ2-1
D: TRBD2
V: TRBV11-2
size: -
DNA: TGTGCCAGCAGCCCAGGACTAGCGGGAGCACCTGAGCAGTTCTTC
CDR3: CASSPGLAGAPEQFF

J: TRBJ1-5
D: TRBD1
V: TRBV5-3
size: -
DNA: TGTGCCAGAAGCTGGGACAGGGGGCCCCAGCATTTT
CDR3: CARSWDRGPQHF

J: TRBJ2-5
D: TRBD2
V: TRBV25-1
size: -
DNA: TGTGCCAGCAGTGCTGGGACTAGCGGGAGGATGTACCAAGAGACCCAGTACTTC
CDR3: CASSAGTSGRMYQETQYF

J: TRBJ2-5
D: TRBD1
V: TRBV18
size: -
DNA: TGTGCCAGCTCAATCCGGGACAGACAAGAGACCCAGTACTTC
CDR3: CASSIRDRQETQYF

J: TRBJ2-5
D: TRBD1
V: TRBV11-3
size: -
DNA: TGTGCCAGCAGCCCGGGACAGGGGTTAGGAGAGACCCAGTACTTC
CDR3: CASSPGQGLGETQYF

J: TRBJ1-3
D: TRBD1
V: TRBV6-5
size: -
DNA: TGTGCCAGCAGAGGCACAGGGGCTGGAAACACCATATATTTT
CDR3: CASRGTGAGNTIYF

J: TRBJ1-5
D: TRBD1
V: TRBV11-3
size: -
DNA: TGTGCCAGCAGCCTACGGACAGGGGGAGACCAGCCCCAGCATTTT
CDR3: CASSLRTGGDQPQHF

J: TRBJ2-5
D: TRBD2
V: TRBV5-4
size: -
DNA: TGTGCCAGCAGCTCTCAGCGGGGGGCGGGGGAGACCCAGTACTTC
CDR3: CASSSQRGAGETQYF

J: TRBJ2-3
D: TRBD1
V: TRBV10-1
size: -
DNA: TGCGCCAGCAGCGCCTTAGGACAGGGGGCCTTAGATACGCAGTATTTT
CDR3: CASSALGQGALDTQYF

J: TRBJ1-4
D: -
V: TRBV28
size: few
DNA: TGTGCCAGCAGTTTAAAATGGCGGAACGACCCGAGTAAAAAACTGTTTTTT
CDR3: CASSLKWRNDPSKKLFF

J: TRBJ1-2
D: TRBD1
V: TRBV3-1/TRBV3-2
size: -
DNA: TGTGCCAGCAGCCAAACCGGGACAGGGGACTATGGCTACACCTTC
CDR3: CASSQTGTGDYGYTF

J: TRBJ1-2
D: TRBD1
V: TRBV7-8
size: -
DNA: TGTGCCAGCAGCTTAGGCGGAAGGACAGGGGGCGGTGGCTACACCTTC
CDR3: CASSLGGRTGGGGYTF

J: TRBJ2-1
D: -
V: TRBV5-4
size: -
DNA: TGTGCCAGCAGCCCGGACTTGAGCTCCTACAATGAGCAGTTCTTC
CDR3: CASSPDLSSYNEQFF

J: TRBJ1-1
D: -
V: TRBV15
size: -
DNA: TGTGCCACCAGCATGGAGGGAAAGACTGAAGCTTTCTTT
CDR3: CATSMEGKTEAFF

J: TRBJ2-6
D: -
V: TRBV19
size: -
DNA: TGTGCCAGTAGTATAATCGGGGGGGCCAACGTCCTGACTTTC
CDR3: CASSIIGGANVLTF

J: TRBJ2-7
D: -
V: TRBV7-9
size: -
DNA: TGTGCCAGCAGCTTCGCAGGGCCGTTCTCCTACGAGCAGTACTTC
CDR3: CASSFAGPFSYEQYF

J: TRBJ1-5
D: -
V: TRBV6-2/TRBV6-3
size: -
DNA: TGTGCCAGCAGTGATCCAGGGGATCAGCCCCAGCATTTT
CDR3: CASSDPGDQPQHF

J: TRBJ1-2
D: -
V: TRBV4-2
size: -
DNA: TGTGCCAGCAGCCCCGGGACACAGTTTAACTATGGCTACACCTTC
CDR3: CASSPGTQFNYGYTF

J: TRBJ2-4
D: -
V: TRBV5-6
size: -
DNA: TGTGCCAGCAGCTTGAACGGGGGACCTACCCTAGCCAAAAACATTCAGTACTTC
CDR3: CASSLNGGPTLAKNIQYF

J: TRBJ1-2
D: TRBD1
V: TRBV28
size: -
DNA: TGTGCCAGCATCCCTGGGACAGGGGGGCCTGGCTACACCTTC
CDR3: CASIPGTGGPGYTF

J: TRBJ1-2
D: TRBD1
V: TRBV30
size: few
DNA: TGTGCCTGGATACCCCAGGGGGCGAACTATGGCTACACCTTC
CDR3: CAWIPQGANYGYTF

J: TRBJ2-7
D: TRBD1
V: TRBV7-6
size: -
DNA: TGTGCCAGCAGCTTGGGGACAGGGGGGACCTACGAGCAGTACTTC
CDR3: CASSLGTGGTYEQYF

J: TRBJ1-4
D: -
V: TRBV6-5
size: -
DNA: TGTGCCAGCAGACGACAGGACCGAGGGGAAAAACTGTTTTTT
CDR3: CASRRQDRGEKLFF

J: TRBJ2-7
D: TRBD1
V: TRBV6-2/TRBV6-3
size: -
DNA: TGTGCCAGCAGTTACTCTCAGGGGGTCCCCTCCCTCCAGTACTTC
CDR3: CASSYSQGVPSLQYF

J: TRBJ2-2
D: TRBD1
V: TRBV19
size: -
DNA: TGTGCCAGTAGCATTCCCCGGACAGGGAACACCGGGGAGCTGTTTTTT
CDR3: CASSIPRTGNTGELFF

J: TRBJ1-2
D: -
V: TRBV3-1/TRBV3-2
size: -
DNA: TGTGCCAGCAGCCAACAGGGTGAGGGCTACACCTTC
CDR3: CASSQQGEGYTF

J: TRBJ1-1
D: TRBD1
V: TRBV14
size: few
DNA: TGTGCCAGCAAATCGACAGGGGTGAGCACTGAAGCTTTCTTT
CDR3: CASKSTGVSTEAFF

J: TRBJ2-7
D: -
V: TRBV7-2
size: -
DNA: TGTGCCAGCAGCTTAGCGGCAGGGAACCACGAGCAGTACTTC
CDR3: CASSLAAGNHEQYF

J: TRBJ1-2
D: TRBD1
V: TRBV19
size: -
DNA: TGTGCCAGTAGTATCGGCACAGGGGGCTACTATGGCTACACCTTC
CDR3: CASSIGTGGYYGYTF

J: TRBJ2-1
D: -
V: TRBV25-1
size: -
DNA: TGTGCCAGCACGGACTTTAACTCCTACAATGAGCAGTTCTTC
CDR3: CASTDFNSYNEQFF